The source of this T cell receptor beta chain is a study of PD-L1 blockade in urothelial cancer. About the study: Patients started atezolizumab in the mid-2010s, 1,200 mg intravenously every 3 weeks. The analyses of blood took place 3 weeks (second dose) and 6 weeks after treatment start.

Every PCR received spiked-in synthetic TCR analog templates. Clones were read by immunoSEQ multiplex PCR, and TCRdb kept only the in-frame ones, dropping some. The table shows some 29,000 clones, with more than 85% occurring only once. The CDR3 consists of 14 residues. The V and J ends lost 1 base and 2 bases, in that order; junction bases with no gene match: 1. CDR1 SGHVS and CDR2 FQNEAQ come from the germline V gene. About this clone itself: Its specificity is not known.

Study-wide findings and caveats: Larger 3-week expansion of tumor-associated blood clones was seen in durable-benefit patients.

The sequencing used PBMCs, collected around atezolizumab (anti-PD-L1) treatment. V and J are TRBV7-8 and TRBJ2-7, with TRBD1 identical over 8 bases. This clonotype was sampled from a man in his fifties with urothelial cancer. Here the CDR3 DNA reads TGTGCCAGCAGCTTAGGGGGACAGGCCTACGAGCAGTACTTC. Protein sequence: CASSLGGQAYEQYF.